The rows below give T cell receptor beta chains drawn from one sample of a study of T-cell reconstitution after alpha-beta-depleted transplantation in children. TCRdb redid the calling of the PCR reads with MiXCR, one entry per CDR3 protein. The sample yields fewer than 20,000 distinct CDR3 sequences, under 6.5% seen once. Material: PBMCs, obtained before TCRalphabeta/CD19-depleted stem cell transplant. These TCRs come from a boy younger than 18 with acute lymphoblastic leukemia, due to receive a stem cell transplant. The CDR3 runs from the conserved cysteine through the conserved F or W. The D gene is left open where the match is weak. Sizes are listed as how often the clone was seen (once, few, many) or a class if it is expanded.

V gene	clone size	J gene	D gene	CDR3 DNA	CDR3 protein
TRBV28	many	TRBJ2-3	NA	TGTGCCAGCAGTTTACTCTGGGGCCGCACAGATACGCAGTATTTT	CASSLLWGRTDTQYF
TRBV6-5	many	TRBJ1-5	NA	TGTGCCAGCAGTTTTTCCGGAGGCAATCAGCCCCAGCATTTT	CASSFSGGNQPQHF
TRBV5-4	many	TRBJ2-5	TRBD2	TGTGCCAGCAGCCCGAAACTGAGGACTAGCCGAGCCTCAGAGACCCAGTACTTC	CASSPKLRTSRASETQYF
TRBV28	many	TRBJ2-7	NA	TGTGCCAGCAGTTTCGATCCGGGCTACGAGCAGTACTTC	CASSFDPGYEQYF
TRBV24-1	many	TRBJ2-5	TRBD1	TGTGCCACCAGTGATTTCGGGACAGGGACACCCCAAGAGACCCAGTACTTC	CATSDFGTGTPQETQYF
TRBV7-9	many	TRBJ2-6	NA	TGTGCCAGCAGCTTATTGCCATTCTCTGGGGCCAACGTCCTGACTTTC	CASSLLPFSGANVLTF
TRBV14	many	TRBJ2-7	TRBD1	TGTGCCAGCAGCACGGGACAGAACTACGAGCAGTACTTC	CASSTGQNYEQYF
TRBV20-1	few	TRBJ2-5	NA	TGCAGTGCTTGCAGGCTGGGACTGGGGGAGACCCAGTACTTC	CSACRLGLGETQYF
TRBV9	many	TRBJ2-1	NA	TGTGCCAGCGGGAGGCCTCCCCCCTACAATGAGCAGTTCTTC	CASGRPPPYNEQFF
TRBV5-6	many	TRBJ2-1	TRBD2	TGTGCCAGCAGCCTCCTTCGGAGCGGGGCCTACAATGAGCAGTTCTTC	CASSLLRSGAYNEQFF
TRBV12-3/TRBV12-4	many	TRBJ1-6	NA	TGTGCCAGCAGTTTATTGAGGTCACCCCTCCACTTT	CASSLLRSPLHF
TRBV7-8	many	TRBJ1-2	NA	TGTGCCAGCAGCTTAATAACGACAGGATCAAACTATGGCTACACCTTC	CASSLITTGSNYGYTF
TRBV15	medium-sized	TRBJ1-5	NA	TGTGCCACCAGCGCCTCTAATCAGCCCCAGCATTTT	CATSASNQPQHF
TRBV6-2/TRBV6-3	many	TRBJ2-5	TRBD1	TGTGCCAGCACTAGGACAGGCGTACCCCAAGAGACCCAGTACTTC	CASTRTGVPQETQYF
TRBV5-4	many	TRBJ2-1	TRBD2	TGTGCCAGCAGCCTGTCCGGGACTAGCCGCTACAATGAGCAGTTCTTC	CASSLSGTSRYNEQFF
TRBV5-3	few	TRBJ2-5	NA	TGTGCCAGGGGCTCTCGGGGAGTGGGGGAGACCCAGTACTTC	CARGSRGVGETQYF